This T cell receptor beta chain was sequenced in a study of blood T cells in healthy people across ages. Combining a sample-barcoded 5' primer with a J-beta primer mix, a second PCR ran for roughly 6 to 11 cycles. One entry per CDR3 protein results from TCRdb running MiXCR on the 5' RACE reads. The sample shows over a million distinct CDR3 sequences, around 39% of them seen only once. Trimming cost V 0 bases and J 6 bases, with 16 bases left between them. Looked up from germline, CDR1 is DFQATT and CDR2 is SNEGSKA (reference sequence). The CDR3 length is 15 residues. The clonotype comes from a woman under 30 in good health. The sequencing input was blood. The rearrangement links TRBV20-1 to TRBJ2-3; the D gene could be TRBD1 or TRBD2 (5 bases each). The CDR3 bases are TGCAGTGCTAGAGATCTTGTGGGGCGGGTCGATACGCAGTATTTT. Translation: CSARDLVGRVDTQYF.